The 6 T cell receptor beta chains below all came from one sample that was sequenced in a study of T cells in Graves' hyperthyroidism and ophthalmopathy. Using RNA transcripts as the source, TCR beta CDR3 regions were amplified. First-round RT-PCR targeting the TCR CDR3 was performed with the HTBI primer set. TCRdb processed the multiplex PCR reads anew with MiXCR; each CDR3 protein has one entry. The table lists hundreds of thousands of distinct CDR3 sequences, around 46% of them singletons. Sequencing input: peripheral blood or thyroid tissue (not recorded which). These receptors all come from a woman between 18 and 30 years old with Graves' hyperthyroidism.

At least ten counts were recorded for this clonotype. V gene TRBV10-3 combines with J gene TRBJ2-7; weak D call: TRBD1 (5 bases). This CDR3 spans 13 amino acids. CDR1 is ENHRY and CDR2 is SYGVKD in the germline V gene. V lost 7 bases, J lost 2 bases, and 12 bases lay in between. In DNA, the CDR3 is TGTGCCATCATTTCGACAGCCACCTACGAGCAGTACTTC. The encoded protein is CAIISTATYEQYF.

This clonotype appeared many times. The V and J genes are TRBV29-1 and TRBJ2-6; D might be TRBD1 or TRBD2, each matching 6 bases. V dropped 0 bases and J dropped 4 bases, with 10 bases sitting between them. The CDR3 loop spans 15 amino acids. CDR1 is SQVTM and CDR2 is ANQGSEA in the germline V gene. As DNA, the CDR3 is TGCAGCGTTGAAGAGAGGGGGGACGGGGCCAACGTCCTGACTTTC. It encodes CSVEERGDGANVLTF.

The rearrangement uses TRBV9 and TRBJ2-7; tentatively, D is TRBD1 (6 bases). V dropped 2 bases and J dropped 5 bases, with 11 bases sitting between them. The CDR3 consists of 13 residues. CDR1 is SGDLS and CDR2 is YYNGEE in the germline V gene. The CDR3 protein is CASSVDSFNEQYF. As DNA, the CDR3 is TGTGCCAGCAGCGTGGACAGTTTCAACGAGCAGTACTTC. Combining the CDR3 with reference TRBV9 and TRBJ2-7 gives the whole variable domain DSGVTQTPKHLITATGQRVTLRCSPRSGDLSVYWYQQSLDQGLQFLIQYYNGEERAKGNILERFSAQQFPDLHSELNLSSLELGDSALYFCASSVDSFNEQYFGPGTRLTVT.

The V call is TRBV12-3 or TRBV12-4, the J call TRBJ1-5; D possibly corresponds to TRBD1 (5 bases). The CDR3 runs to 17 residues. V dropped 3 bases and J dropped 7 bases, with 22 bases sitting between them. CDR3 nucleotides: TGTGCCAGCAGTTTCCGACAGTACAACTTGGCGGGCCAGCCCCAGCATTTT. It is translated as CASSFRQYNLAGQPQHF.

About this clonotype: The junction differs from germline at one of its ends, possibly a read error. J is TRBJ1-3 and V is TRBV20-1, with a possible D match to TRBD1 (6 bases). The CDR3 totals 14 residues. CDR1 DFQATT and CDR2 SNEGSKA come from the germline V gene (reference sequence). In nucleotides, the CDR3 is TGCAGTGCTAGGACAGGACACTCTGGAAACACCACATATTTT. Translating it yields CSARTGHSGNTTYF.

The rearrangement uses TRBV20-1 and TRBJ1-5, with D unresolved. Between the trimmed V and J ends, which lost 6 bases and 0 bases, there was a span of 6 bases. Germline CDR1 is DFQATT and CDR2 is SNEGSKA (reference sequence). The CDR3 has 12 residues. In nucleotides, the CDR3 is TGCAGTGCGCCTCTTAGCAATCAGCCCCAGCATTTT. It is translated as CSAPLSNQPQHF.